The present TCR beta chain was sequenced within a study of CD8 T cells in ankylosing spondylitis. Study-wide results and limits: Eight highly homologous variants formed a TCR beta motif that appeared characteristic of ankylosing spondylitis blood.

Germline V CDR1 and CDR2: MDHEN, SYDVKM. The CDR3 runs 16 residues. The V end was cut by 1 base, the J end by 5 bases, with 17 bases between. At least ten counts were recorded for this clonotype. Its matching antigen is unknown. TCRdb reanalysed the 5' RACE reads using MiXCR and keeps one entry per CDR3 protein. The sample carries roughly 69,000 distinct CDR3 sequences, roughly 5.2% recorded once. This clonotype originated in a male donor with ankylosing spondylitis or in good health (not recorded which). The sequencing sample was made of blood, either unsorted or a sorted T cell fraction (not recorded which). This chain connects TRBV28 to TRBJ1-1; tentative D call: TRBD1 (6 bases). The CDR3 DNA follows: TGTGCCAGCAGTTTATCGGCAGGGGACATAAGGACTGAAGCTTTCTTT. Its translation: CASSLSAGDIRTEAFF.